This T cell receptor (beta chain) appears in the sequencing data of a study of blood T cell repertoires in COVID-19. Study-level information: Symptom resolution, clearance, or two negative PCRs marked the recovered donors of Cohort 3. Sources were T cells, B-cell-depleted T cells, or PBMCs; the material itself was cDNA or gDNA.

Trimming cost V 2 bases and J 3 bases, with 8 bases left between them. The germline V gene encodes CDR1 GTSNPN and CDR2 SVGIG (reference sequence). This CDR3 is 13 amino acids long. Participant ages covered roughly 18 to 89 years across 20 to 25 US areas. Clinical history reported by participants formed the basis on which cohorts were assigned. The method was immunoSEQ multiplex PCR; TCRdb's version includes in-frame clones alone and lacks a portion of them. In the table there are about 270,000 clones, 88% of which are singletons. The sequencing sample was made of PBMCs or T cells enriched from blood (not recorded which). The chain employs TRBV30 and TRBJ1-5; weak D call: TRBD1 (5 bases). This sequence originates from a woman in her sixties or seventies in a cohort exposed to, infected with or recovered from COVID-19 (not recorded which). CDR3 in amino acids: CAWSRQFNQPQHF. The DNA for the CDR3 is TGTGCCTGGAGTCGACAGTTCAATCAGCCCCAGCATTTT.